This record covers a single T cell receptor beta chain. TCRdb's copy holds only in-frame clones and misses some; the assay was immunoSEQ multiplex PCR. The profile shows more than 90,000 clones, almost 97% of them singletons. This specimen belongs to a study of technical replicates of blood from a handful of donors. V was cut by 6 bases and J by 1 base, with 22 bases left in between. Germline CDR1 reads SGHVS; CDR2 reads FNYEAQ. The CDR3 runs 17 residues. This clonotype was obtained from a human donor in good health. Specimen: T cells isolated from PBMCs. The V gene is TRBV7-6, the J gene TRBJ2-7; a weak D match, TRBD2 (5 bases). This CDR3 is CASSWLAENTQSYEQYF. DNA of the CDR3: TGTGCCAGCAGTTGGCTAGCCGAGAACACCCAGTCCTACGAGCAGTACTTC. Full variable domain (remainder filled in from reference TRBV7-6 and TRBJ2-7): GAGVSQSPRYKVTKRGQDVALRCDPISGHVSLYWYRQALGQGPEFLTYFNYEAQQDKSGLPNDRFSAERPEGSISTLTIQRTEQRDSAMYRCASSWLAENTQSYEQYFGPGTRLTVT.